The following is a T cell receptor beta chain sequence with its context. This clone may be a read error of a much larger clone one base away. Other DNA sequences within the sample encode an identical CDR3. Assay used: immunoSEQ multiplex PCR; TCRdb lists only in-frame clones, some missing. The sample yields 400,000 to 500,000 clones, roughly 78% seen once. The data were obtained in a study of shared clonotypes between healthy human individuals. In germline, CDR1 is SQVTM, CDR2 ANQGSEA. The CDR3 has 12 amino acids. This sequence joins TRBV29-1 and TRBJ1-1; D unresolved. The TCR sequence derives from a woman aged 40 to 50 in good health. Some clones in this sample may be carry-over from other donors' samples. Specimen: PBMCs. For the CDR3, the DNA is TGCAGCGTTGGTTTCGGCCGCACTGAAGCCTTCTTT. As protein: CSVGFGRTEAFF.